These 20 T cell receptor beta chains came from one sample sequenced in a study of blood T cells in healthy people across ages. Sample-barcoded 5' priming and a J-beta primer mix drove a second PCR of about 6 to 11 cycles. Using its own MiXCR run on the 5' RACE reads, TCRdb lists one record per CDR3 protein. The repertoire includes 800,000 or so distinct CDR3 sequences, approximately 25% of them detected once, and under 4.5% sits in the top ten. These data also featured in a second study, about T cells of mothers and their children.

Source material: blood. The origin of the receptors is a boy younger than 18 in good health.

This rearrangement joins TRBV12-3 or TRBV12-4 to TRBJ2-1, with TRBD2 identical over 9 bases. The trim removed 7 bases at V and 0 bases at J, leaving 4 bases unmatched. This CDR3 region has 15 residues. The CDR3 loop is CASKSGGTSYNEQFF. DNA for the CDR3: TGTGCCAGCAAGAGCGGGGGGACCTCCTACAATGAGCAGTTCTTC.

Ten or more counts support this clonotype. The genes are TRBV7-2 and TRBJ2-5, with 11 bases matching TRBD1. Gene TRBJ2-7 matches the end of the DNA better, so the J call may be wrong. Looked up from germline, CDR1 is SGHTA and CDR2 is FQGNSA. This CDR3 contains 15 residues. CDR3 coding DNA: TGTGCCAGCAGCTTCGGGACAGGGGGGACCTACGAGCAGTACTTC. Translating gives CASSFGTGGTYEQYF.

The J gene is TRBJ1-6, the V gene TRBV30; possible D gene TRBD1, 5 bases. The CDR3 runs 14 residues. Trimming took 4 bases from V and 9 from J, leaving 16 bases between them. CDR1 is GTSNPN and CDR2 is SVGIG in the germline V gene (reference sequence). The CDR3 here is CAWTHGAAGSPLHF. In DNA form, the CDR3 reads TGTGCCTGGACTCATGGGGCCGCCGGTTCACCCCTCCACTTT.

This clonotype was counted between two and nine times. This chain connects TRBV20-1 to TRBJ2-1; D gene unclear. Germline V CDR1 and CDR2: DFQATT, SNEGSKA (reference sequence). Trimming left V 1 base short and J 1 base short, with 14 bases between. The CDR3 covers 16 residues. CDR3 region: CSARGFTAKSYNEQFF. In DNA form, the CDR3 reads TGCAGTGCTAGAGGTTTTACGGCCAAGTCCTACAATGAGCAGTTCTTC.

A word on this clonotype: At one end, the junction sequence differs from germline, possibly due to a read error. The chain carries TRBV19 and TRBJ1-1; D gene uncertain. From germline, CDR1 is LNHDA and CDR2 SQIVND (reference sequence). This CDR3 comprises 13 residues. The CDR3, as DNA: TGTGACAGTAGTGAGGGAGGGCTCACTGAAGCTTTCTTT. This gives the protein CDSSEGGLTEAFF.

This chain uses TRBV11-3 with TRBJ2-2, with D unresolved. The CDR3 has 16 amino acids. Germline CDR1 reads SGHNT; CDR2 reads YENEEA. The germline V and J ends were trimmed by 4 bases and 0 bases, with 12 bases remaining between them. The DNA of the CDR3 is TGTGCCAGCAGCTCATCATATACCGCGAACACCGGGGAGCTGTTTTTT. This encodes CASSSSYTANTGELFF.

The J gene is TRBJ2-2, the V gene TRBV2; weak D call: TRBD2 (6 bases). This CDR3 contains 16 residues. From germline, CDR1 is SNHLY and CDR2 FYNNEI. Trimming took 6 bases from V and 5 from J, leaving 19 bases between them. Here the CDR3 DNA reads TGTGCCAGCAGCCGAGGACCGGGGGTTAGGACCGGGGAGCTGTTTTTT. It is translated as CASSRGPGVRTGELFF. The whole variable domain, remainder taken from reference TRBV2 and TRBJ2-2, is EPEVTQTPSHQVTQMGQEVILRCVPISNHLYFYWYRQILGQKVEFLVSFYNNEISEKSEIFDDQFSVERPDGSNFTLKIRSTKLEDSAMYFCASSRGPGVRTGELFFGEGSRLTVL.

The rearrangement links TRBV11-1 to TRBJ2-5; D uncertain. Trimming pared 0 bases from V and 6 bases from J, leaving 17 bases between. The CDR3 is 16 residues long. Germline V gives CDR1 SGHAT, CDR2 FQDESV (reference sequence). The CDR3 DNA reads TGTGCCAGCAGCTTAGCGCACAGTCAGCGTCCACAGACCCAGTACTTC. Its protein is CASSLAHSQRPQTQYF. The complete variable domain, with remaining parts taken from reference TRBV11-1 and TRBJ2-5, reads EAEVAQSPRYKITEKSQAVAFWCDPISGHATLYWYRQILGQGPELLVQFQDESVVDDSQLPKDRFSAERLKGVDSTLKIQPAELGDSAMYLCASSLAHSQRPQTQYFGPGTRLLVL.

The chain recombines TRBV30 with TRBJ2-1, with TRBD1 identical over 12 bases. Losses at the gene ends were 1 base for V and 10 bases for J; bases not matched to a gene: 11. CDR1 GTSNPN and CDR2 SVGIG come from the germline V gene (reference sequence). CDR3 length: 16 residues. DNA for the CDR3: TGTGCCTGGAGTGGGGGACAGGGGGCGAAAGTTCGGGAGCAGTTCTTC. It yields the protein CAWSGGQGAKVREQFF. Complete variable domain (other parts from reference TRBV30 and TRBJ2-1): SQTIHQWPATLVQPVGSPLSLECTVEGTSNPNLYWYRQAAGRGLQLLFYSVGIGQISSEVPQNLSASRPQDRQFILSSKKLLLSDSGFYLCAWSGGQGAKVREQFFGPGTRLTVL.

This sequence joins TRBV20-1 and TRBJ1-4, with D tentatively TRBD1 (6 bases). With 6 bases removed from V and 7 bases from J, the gap between germline ends came to 15 bases. Germline CDR1 reads DFQATT; CDR2 reads SNEGSKA (reference sequence). There are 13 residues in the CDR3. CDR3 sequence reads: CSAPDRRGEKLFF. DNA of the CDR3: TGCAGTGCCCCCGACAGGAGAGGTGAAAAACTGTTTTTT.

This clonotype was found once. It is likely a read error, because the conserved phenylalanine at the end of the CDR3 is missing. The chain has TRBV19 and TRBJ2-6; the match to TRBD1 covers 9 bases. This CDR3 region has 17 residues. CDR1 is LNHDA and CDR2 is SQIVND in the germline V gene (reference sequence). Unmatched junction bases numbered 6, after V lost 5 bases and J lost 1 base. The CDR3 reads CASSPGQGVSGANVLTS. CDR3 nucleotide sequence: TGTGCCAGTAGTCCGGGACAGGGTGTTTCTGGGGCCAACGTCCTGACTTCC.

The CDR3 loop reads CASSTESSGANVLTF. CDR3 DNA sequence: TGTGCCAGCAGCACAGAGTCCTCTGGGGCCAACGTCCTGACTTTC. The chain joins TRBV7-6 to TRBJ2-6, with D unresolved. V was pared by 5 bases and J by 0 bases, with 8 bases between. The CDR3 consists of 15 residues. The germline V gene has CDR1 SGHVS and CDR2 FNYEAQ.

This clonotype was recorded a few times. This is likely a read error, given that the CDR3 carries no conserved phenylalanine or tryptophan at its end. V and J are TRBV6-1 and TRBJ1-2; 9 bases are shared with TRBD1. CDR3 size: 15 residues. CDR1 is MNHNS and CDR2 is SASEGT in the germline V gene. The CDR3 loop reads CASREAGTGIVGYTI. The CDR3, as DNA: TGTGCCAGCAGAGAAGCCGGGACAGGGATCGTTGGCTACACCATC.

This clonotype was counted between two and nine times. The chain links TRBV5-6 to TRBJ2-4; 7 bases align to TRBD2. The J segment lost 6 bases and the V segment lost 1 base, leaving 16 bases of the junction unmatched. This CDR3 is 18 amino acids long. Germline V CDR1 and CDR2: SGHDT, YYEEEE. CDR3 protein: CASSLWLADLKWGNIQYF. Here the CDR3 DNA reads TGTGCCAGCAGCTTGTGGCTAGCGGATCTCAAATGGGGAAACATTCAGTACTTC.

The table lists this clonotype with many counts. The chain joins TRBV7-2 to TRBJ2-5; D call uncertain. Germline CDR1 reads SGHTA; CDR2 reads FQGNSA. CDR3 length: 14 residues. V dropped 0 bases and J dropped 1 base, with 6 bases sitting between them. The DNA for the CDR3 is TGTGCCAGCAGCTTAGCGGGAATCCAAGAGACCCAGTACTTC. Amino acid sequence: CASSLAGIQETQYF.

Comments on this clonotype: This likely comes from a read error, as the CDR3 has no conserved phenylalanine or tryptophan at its end. The CDR3 is CSGRQGAYGYTL. The DNA for the CDR3 is TGCAGCGGGAGACAGGGGGCATATGGCTACACCTTA. The chain is built from TRBV29-1 and TRBJ1-2; 10 bases agree with TRBD1. The length of the CDR3 is 12 residues. The V gene's germline CDR1 is SQVTM and CDR2 ANQGSEA. V was clipped by 7 bases and J by 5 bases; unmatched bases: 4.

The V and J genes are TRBV28 and TRBJ2-4; perhaps TRBD2 as D (7 bases). The length of the CDR3 is 15 residues. Germline V lookup: CDR1 MDHEN, CDR2 SYDVKM. V was pared by 6 bases and J by 8 bases, with 20 bases between. The CDR3 loop reads CASSLLGAGVHIQYF. The CDR3 nucleotides are TGTGCCAGCAGCTTACTGGGGGCGGGGGTCCACATTCAGTACTTC.

This clonotype has just one count. CDR3 region: CAWATGGGGYTF. In nucleotides, the CDR3 is TGTGCCTGGGCTACAGGGGGTGGTGGCTACACCTTC. The genes are TRBV30 and TRBJ1-2; 8 bases are shared with TRBD1. The CDR3 is 12 amino acids. V lost 5 bases and J lost 7; bases outside the gene matches: 6. CDR1 and CDR2 (germline): GTSNPN, SVGIG (reference sequence).

V usage is TRBV6-6 and J usage is TRBJ2-2; 7 bases match TRBD1. From germline, CDR1 is MNHNY and CDR2 SVGAGI (reference sequence). The CDR3 has 15 residues. V shed 4 bases, J shed 4 bases, and the junction held 6 bases outside the gene matches. CDR3 sequence (DNA): TGTGCCAGCAGTTCGGCACAGGGGATCACCGGGGAGCTGTTTTTT. It yields the protein CASSSAQGITGELFF.

This chain uses TRBV28 with TRBJ2-7, with 7 bases lining up with TRBD1. Germline-derived CDR1 and CDR2 are MDHEN and SYDVKM. J gave up 1 base and V 2 bases, and 5 bases lay outside the gene matches. The CDR3 length is 15 residues. As DNA, the CDR3 is TGTGCCAGCAGTTTAGGGGGACAGACATCCTACGAGCAGTACTTC. Its translation: CASSLGGQTSYEQYF.